This T cell receptor (beta chain) came from a study of CD8 T cells in ankylosing spondylitis. About this clonotype: The antigen is undetermined.

Notes on the study in general: Blood from ankylosing spondylitis patients appeared to carry a characteristic roughly 8-variant TCR beta motif.

One entry per CDR3 protein, called by TCRdb with MiXCR from the 5' RACE reads. This table has around 450,000 distinct CDR3 sequences, 20% to 30% appearing once. J lost 10 bases, V lost 5 bases, and 7 bases had no gene match. The CDR3 runs to 14 residues. The rearrangement joins TRBV12-3 or TRBV12-4 to TRBJ2-1; 11 bases are a match to TRBD2. The sample consisted of blood, either unsorted or a sorted T cell fraction (not recorded which). This sequence originates from a male donor with ankylosing spondylitis. CDR3 nucleotides: TGTGCCAGCAGTCCCACCCGACTAGCGGGGGAGCAGTTCTTC. Protein sequence: CASSPTRLAGEQFF.